This is a list of T cell receptor beta chains from one sample in a study of technical replicates of blood from a handful of donors. Generated by immunoSEQ multiplex PCR, the TCRdb table keeps only in-frame clones and is missing some. The repertoire holds more than 65,000 clones, roughly 92% seen once, with about 0.39% in the top ten. The specimen sequenced was T cells isolated from PBMCs. Receptors were obtained from a human donor in good health. CDR3s include the opening cysteine and the closing phenylalanine or tryptophan. A D gene is named only where the DNA matches it firmly.

.,TRBJ2-7,TRBV21-1,TGTGCCAGCAGCATTACGACTTACGAGCAGTACTTC,CASSITTYEQYF
TRBD2,TRBJ2-1,TRBV7-9,TGTGCCAGCAGCCCGACTAGCGGGAGGGCCGATGAGCAGTTCTTC,CASSPTSGRADEQFF
.,TRBJ1-1,TRBV28,TGTGCCAGCAGTTTTACAGTGCGGAACACTGAAGCTTTCTTT,CASSFTVRNTEAFF
TRBD2,TRBJ2-5,TRBV19,TGTGCCAGTAGTGTCGGGACTAGCGGTACCCAAGAGACCCAGTACTTC,CASSVGTSGTQETQYF
TRBD1,TRBJ2-2,TRBV19,TGTGCCAGCGTAAAGGGACAGGGGTTAACCGGGGAGCTGTTTTTT,CASVKGQGLTGELFF
TRBD1,TRBJ1-2,TRBV6-1,TGTGCCAGCAGTGAAGTGGCACGACAGGGGGCGTTAAATGGCTACACCTTC,CASSEVARQGALNGYTF
.,TRBJ1-1,TRBV27,TGTGCCAGCAGTCCCCGGGTAGACAGCACTGAAGCTTTCTTT,CASSPRVDSTEAFF
.,TRBJ2-5,TRBV9,TGTGCCAGCAGCGTAGGTTATGGGCAGGGTCAAGAGACCCAGTACTTC,CASSVGYGQGQETQYF
TRBD2,TRBJ2-1,TRBV7-8,TGTGCCAGCAGCTTAGATTGGCGGGAGACTTACAATGAGCAGTTCTTC,CASSLDWRETYNEQFF
TRBD1,TRBJ2-1,TRBV28,TGTGCCATACAACCGGGACAGGGGGCTAAAGGCTCCTACAATGAGCAGTTCTTC,CAIQPGQGAKGSYNEQFF
TRBD2,TRBJ2-1,TRBV9,TGTGCCAGCAGCGACGGCCTAGCGGGAGGTAATAATGAGCAGTTCTTC,CASSDGLAGGNNEQFF
.,TRBJ1-2,TRBV13,TGTGCCAGCAGCTTAAGGGGCCGAGACTATGGCTACACCTTC,CASSLRGRDYGYTF
.,TRBJ2-1,TRBV11-2,TGTGCCAGCAGCTGGACTAACAATGAGCAGTTCTTC,CASSWTNNEQFF
TRBD2,TRBJ2-3,TRBV14,TGTGCCAGCAGCCAAAAAATCGGGACTAGCGGGAGCACAGATACGCAGTATTTT,CASSQKIGTSGSTDTQYF
.,TRBJ1-2,TRBV6-5,TGTGCCAGCAGTTACCACGAGGGTGGTGGCTACACCTTC,CASSYHEGGGYTF
.,TRBJ2-2,TRBV4-3,TGCGCCAGCAGCCAAACAACCGGGACAACCCCCACCGGGGAGCTGTTTTTT,CASSQTTGTTPTGELFF
TRBD1,TRBJ1-4,TRBV6-1,TGTGCCAGCAGTGAAGGCGGGACAGGGGGTAATGAAAAACTGTTTTTT,CASSEGGTGGNEKLFF